This T cell receptor beta chain was sequenced in a study of cytomegalovirus exposure and HLA in healthy donors. Whole-study findings and limits: Overall, 164 TCR beta chains were annotated as cytomegalovirus-associated. A later analysis reportedly found that, within productive TCRs, an Asian-associated ancestry cluster had fewer N-insertions than the mean observed across the roughly 630 donors. Published work reported that the classifier diagnosed cytomegalovirus status with high specificity and sensitivity. Reports state that TCR beta sequences accurately predicted most subjects' HLA-A and HLA-B alleles.

In regard to this clone: Its antigen is not identified.

Germline V gene sequence: CDR1 SGHVS, CDR2 FNYEAQ. Trimming at V came to 5 bases and at J to 1 base, leaving 7 bases not matched to a gene. The length of the CDR3 is 17 residues. Amplification used 60 Vbeta primers and 13 Jbeta primers. Measured with immunoSEQ multiplex PCR; TCRdb has only the in-frame clones, and not every one. In the table there are over 100,000 clones, about 74% of which are singletons. This sequence joins TRBV7-6 and TRBJ2-3, with 12 nucleotides matching TRBD2. Source material: PBMCs. The TCR originated in a man aged 40-49 years in good health and CMV-seropositive. Here the CDR3 DNA reads TGTGCCAGCAGCCTGACTAGCGGGAGAGGGGGCACAGATACGCAGTATTTT. Its translation: CASSLTSGRGGTDTQYF.